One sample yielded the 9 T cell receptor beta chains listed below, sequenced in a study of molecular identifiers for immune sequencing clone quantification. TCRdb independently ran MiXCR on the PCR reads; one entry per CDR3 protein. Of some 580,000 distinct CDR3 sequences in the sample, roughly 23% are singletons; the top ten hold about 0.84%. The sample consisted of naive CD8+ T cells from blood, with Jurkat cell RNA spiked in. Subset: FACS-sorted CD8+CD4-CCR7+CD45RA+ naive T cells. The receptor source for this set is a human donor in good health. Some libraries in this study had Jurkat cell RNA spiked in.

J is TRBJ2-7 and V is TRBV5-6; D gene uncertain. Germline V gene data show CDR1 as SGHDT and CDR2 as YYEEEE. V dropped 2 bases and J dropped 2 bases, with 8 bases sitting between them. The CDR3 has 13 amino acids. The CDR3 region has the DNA TGTGCCAGCAGCTTCGGCATCACCTACGAGCAGTACTTC. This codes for CASSFGITYEQYF.

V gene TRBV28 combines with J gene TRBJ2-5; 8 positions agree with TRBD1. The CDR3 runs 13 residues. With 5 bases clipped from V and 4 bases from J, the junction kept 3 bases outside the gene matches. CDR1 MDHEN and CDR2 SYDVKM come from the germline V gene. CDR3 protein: CASSRQGAETQYF. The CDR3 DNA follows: TGTGCCAGCAGTCGCCAGGGGGCAGAGACCCAGTACTTC.

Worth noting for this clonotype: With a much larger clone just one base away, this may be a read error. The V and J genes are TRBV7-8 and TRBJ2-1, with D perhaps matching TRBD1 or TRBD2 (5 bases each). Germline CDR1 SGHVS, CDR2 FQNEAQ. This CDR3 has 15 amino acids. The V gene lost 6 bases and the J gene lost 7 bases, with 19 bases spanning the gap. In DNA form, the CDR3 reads TGTGCCAGCAGGTGGTGGGGACCAGGCTCTAATGAGCAGTTCTTC. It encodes CASRWWGPGSNEQFF.

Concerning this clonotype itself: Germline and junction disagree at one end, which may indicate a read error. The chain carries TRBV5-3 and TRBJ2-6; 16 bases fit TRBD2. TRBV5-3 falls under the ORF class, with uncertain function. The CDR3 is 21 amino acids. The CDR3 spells CASSLGLAGGAPYSGAYVLPF. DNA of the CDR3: TGTGCCAGCAGCTTGGGACTAGCGGGGGGGGCCCCCTACTCTGGGGCCTACGTCCTGCCTTTC.

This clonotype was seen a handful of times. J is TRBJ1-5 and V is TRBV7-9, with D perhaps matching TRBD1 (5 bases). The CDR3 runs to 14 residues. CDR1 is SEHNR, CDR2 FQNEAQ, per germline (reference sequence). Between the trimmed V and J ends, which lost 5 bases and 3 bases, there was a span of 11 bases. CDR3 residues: CASSISGYNQPQHF. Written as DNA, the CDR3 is TGTGCCAGCAGCATCTCAGGGTACAATCAGCCCCAGCATTTT.

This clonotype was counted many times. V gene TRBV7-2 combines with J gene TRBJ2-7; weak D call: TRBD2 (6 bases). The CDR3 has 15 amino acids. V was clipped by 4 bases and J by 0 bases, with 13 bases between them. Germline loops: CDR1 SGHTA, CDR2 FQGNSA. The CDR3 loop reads CASSWYGRNSYEQYF. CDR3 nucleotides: TGTGCCAGCAGCTGGTACGGGAGAAACTCCTACGAGCAGTACTTC.

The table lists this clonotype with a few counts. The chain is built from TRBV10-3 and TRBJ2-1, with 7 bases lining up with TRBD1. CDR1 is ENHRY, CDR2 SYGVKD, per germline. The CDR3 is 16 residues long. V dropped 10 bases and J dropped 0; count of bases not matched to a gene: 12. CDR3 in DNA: TGTGCCAGCGCCCCGACAGGGTTGGGCTCCTACAATGAGCAGTTCTTC. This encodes CASAPTGLGSYNEQFF.

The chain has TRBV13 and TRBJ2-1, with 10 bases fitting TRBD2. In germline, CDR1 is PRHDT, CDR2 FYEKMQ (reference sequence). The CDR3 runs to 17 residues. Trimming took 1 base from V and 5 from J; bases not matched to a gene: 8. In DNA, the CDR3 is TGTGCCAGCAGCTTAGCCGCGTCTAGCGGGAGTCACAATGAGCAGTTCTTC. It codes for CASSLAASSGSHNEQFF.

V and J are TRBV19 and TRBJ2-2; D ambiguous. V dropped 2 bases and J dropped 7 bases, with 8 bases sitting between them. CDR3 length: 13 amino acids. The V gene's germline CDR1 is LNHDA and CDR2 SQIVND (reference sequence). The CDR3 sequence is CASSIIAFGELFF. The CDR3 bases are TGTGCCAGTAGTATAATTGCTTTCGGGGAGCTGTTTTTT.